These T cell receptor beta chains were read from a single sample in a study of blood T cell repertoires in COVID-19. The assay was immunoSEQ multiplex PCR, and TCRdb's table has in-frame clones only and misses some. The table lists 52,000 or so clones, just over 85% of them singletons. Sequencing was carried out using peripheral blood. The receptors originated from a human donor in a cohort sampled during active COVID-19. CDR3s include the opening cysteine and the closing phenylalanine or tryptophan. A D gene is named only where the DNA matches it firmly. Size is omitted from some rows. Given values are once, few, many or a class for expanded clones.

d_call: -
j_call: TRBJ1-5
v_call: TRBV7-2
clone_size: -
cdr3_nt: TGTGCCAGCAGCTTAGGGGGGCCTAGCAATCAGCCCCAGCATTTT
cdr3_aa: CASSLGGPSNQPQHF

d_call: -
j_call: TRBJ1-2
v_call: TRBV13
clone_size: few
cdr3_nt: TGTGCCAGCAGCTTAGGAAACAGCTATGGCTACACCTTC
cdr3_aa: CASSLGNSYGYTF

d_call: TRBD1
j_call: TRBJ1-1
v_call: TRBV18
clone_size: -
cdr3_nt: TGTGCCAGCTCACCACTGCAGGGGGCTAACACTGAAGCTTTCTTT
cdr3_aa: CASSPLQGANTEAFF

d_call: -
j_call: TRBJ1-5
v_call: TRBV19
clone_size: -
cdr3_nt: TGTGCCAGTAGTAGTAATAGCAATCAGCCCCAGCATTTT
cdr3_aa: CASSSNSNQPQHF

d_call: TRBD1
j_call: TRBJ2-1
v_call: TRBV5-1
clone_size: -
cdr3_nt: TGCGCCAGCAGCCGCGACAGGGGCATATACAATGAGCAGTTCTTC
cdr3_aa: CASSRDRGIYNEQFF

d_call: -
j_call: TRBJ1-4
v_call: TRBV7-9
clone_size: -
cdr3_nt: TGTGCCAGCAGCTGGTCAGGGTCCACTAATGAAAAACTGTTTTTT
cdr3_aa: CASSWSGSTNEKLFF

d_call: TRBD1
j_call: TRBJ2-7
v_call: TRBV5-1
clone_size: -
cdr3_nt: TGCGCCAGCAGCTTGGGGGGGACAGCCTCCTACGAGCAGTACTTC
cdr3_aa: CASSLGGTASYEQYF

d_call: TRBD1
j_call: TRBJ1-2
v_call: TRBV27
clone_size: -
cdr3_nt: TGTGCCAGCAGTCCCGGACAGGGCCGGGTCTATGGCTACACCTTC
cdr3_aa: CASSPGQGRVYGYTF

d_call: TRBD2
j_call: TRBJ2-2
v_call: TRBV5-1
clone_size: -
cdr3_nt: TGCGCCAGCAGCTCCGGGACTAGCGGGAGAAGCACCGGGGAGCTGTTTTTT
cdr3_aa: CASSSGTSGRSTGELFF

d_call: -
j_call: TRBJ2-3
v_call: TRBV7-8
clone_size: once
cdr3_nt: TGTGCCAGCAGTACCACTAGGGTTCATGCAGATACGCAGTATTTT
cdr3_aa: CASSTTRVHADTQYF

d_call: -
j_call: TRBJ1-2
v_call: TRBV2
clone_size: once
cdr3_nt: TGTGCCAGCACCGAAGGTGTGGGAGTGAGGGGCTACACCTTC
cdr3_aa: CASTEGVGVRGYTF

d_call: TRBD2
j_call: TRBJ2-7
v_call: TRBV5-1
clone_size: few
cdr3_nt: TGCGCCAGCAGCTTGGCCGGCGCGGGAGGGCTGAACGAGCAGTACTTC
cdr3_aa: CASSLAGAGGLNEQYF

d_call: TRBD1
j_call: TRBJ2-4
v_call: TRBV5-1
clone_size: -
cdr3_nt: TGCGCCAGCAGCCCTTTCAACCGACAGGGCGACATTCAGTACTTC
cdr3_aa: CASSPFNRQGDIQYF

d_call: TRBD1
j_call: TRBJ2-5
v_call: TRBV14
clone_size: -
cdr3_nt: TGTGCCAGCAGCCCCCACTTGACAGGGCTCCAAGAGACCCAGTACTTC
cdr3_aa: CASSPHLTGLQETQYF

d_call: -
j_call: TRBJ2-7
v_call: TRBV10-2
clone_size: -
cdr3_nt: TGCGCCAGCGGGGCCCCGGACTACGAGCAGTACTTC
cdr3_aa: CASGAPDYEQYF

d_call: TRBD2
j_call: TRBJ2-5
v_call: TRBV27
clone_size: once
cdr3_nt: TGTGCCAGCAGGCTCTTAGGGCTAGCGGGAGGCGGGGGAGAGACCCAGTACTTC
cdr3_aa: CASRLLGLAGGGGETQYF

d_call: -
j_call: TRBJ2-1
v_call: TRBV4-1
clone_size: -
cdr3_nt: TGCGCCAGCAGCCAGGGAATTTGGGACTCTGGGTTCTTC
cdr3_aa: CASSQGIWDSGFF

d_call: TRBD2
j_call: TRBJ2-3
v_call: TRBV5-1
clone_size: -
cdr3_nt: TGCGCCAGCAGTTTAGCGGGGGGAAGATCGGATACGCAGTATTTT
cdr3_aa: CASSLAGGRSDTQYF

d_call: TRBD2
j_call: TRBJ2-1
v_call: TRBV7-9
clone_size: -
cdr3_nt: TGTGCCAGCAGCCATGGTGTGAGAGCGGGGGGGCGAAATGAGCAGTTCTTC
cdr3_aa: CASSHGVRAGGRNEQFF

d_call: -
j_call: TRBJ1-1
v_call: TRBV18
clone_size: -
cdr3_nt: TGTGCCAGCTCACGAGACTTCTACACTGAAGCTTTCTTT
cdr3_aa: CASSRDFYTEAFF

d_call: TRBD1
j_call: TRBJ2-5
v_call: TRBV7-2
clone_size: once
cdr3_nt: TGTGCCAGCAGCTTAGGGGACAGGAAAGAGACCCAGTACTTC
cdr3_aa: CASSLGDRKETQYF

d_call: -
j_call: TRBJ1-2
v_call: TRBV12-5
clone_size: -
cdr3_nt: TGTGCTAGTGGTTTGGGGGAGTGGAATGGCTACACCTTC
cdr3_aa: CASGLGEWNGYTF

d_call: -
j_call: TRBJ2-1
v_call: TRBV2
clone_size: -
cdr3_nt: TGTGCCAGCAGTGGCAGCTACAATGAGCAGTTCTTC
cdr3_aa: CASSGSYNEQFF

d_call: -
j_call: TRBJ2-7
v_call: TRBV15
clone_size: -
cdr3_nt: TGTGCCACCAGCAGAGATCAGGGGGGCCCAACCGAGCAGTACTTC
cdr3_aa: CATSRDQGGPTEQYF

d_call: TRBD1
j_call: TRBJ2-5
v_call: TRBV6-4
clone_size: once
cdr3_nt: TGTGCCAGCATGTCCGGGACAGGGGAAGAGACCCAGTACTTC
cdr3_aa: CASMSGTGEETQYF

d_call: TRBD1
j_call: TRBJ2-5
v_call: TRBV10-1
clone_size: -
cdr3_nt: TGCGCCAGCAGTGAGACAGGGGAAGAGACCCAGTACTTC
cdr3_aa: CASSETGEETQYF

d_call: -
j_call: TRBJ2-2
v_call: TRBV29-1
clone_size: -
cdr3_nt: TGCAGCGTTGAGAATTCGCAGGGGCTTGGCGGGGAGCTGTTTTTT
cdr3_aa: CSVENSQGLGGELFF

d_call: TRBD1
j_call: TRBJ2-3
v_call: TRBV5-4
clone_size: once
cdr3_nt: TGTGCCAGCAGCGGGGGACAGGGGACGGGGTCAGATACGCAGTATTTT
cdr3_aa: CASSGGQGTGSDTQYF

d_call: TRBD2
j_call: TRBJ2-1
v_call: TRBV2
clone_size: -
cdr3_nt: TGTGCCAGCAGTGAACGGACTAGCGGGAGTCATGAGCAGTTCTTC
cdr3_aa: CASSERTSGSHEQFF

d_call: -
j_call: TRBJ2-1
v_call: TRBV24-1
clone_size: -
cdr3_nt: TGTGCCACCAGTGATAAGGGGCACAACGAGCAGTTCTTC
cdr3_aa: CATSDKGHNEQFF

d_call: TRBD1
j_call: TRBJ1-3
v_call: TRBV27
clone_size: -
cdr3_nt: TGTGCCAGCAGTCCCCGGGACAGGGACTCTGGAAACACCATATATTTT
cdr3_aa: CASSPRDRDSGNTIYF

d_call: -
j_call: TRBJ2-3
v_call: TRBV15
clone_size: -
cdr3_nt: TGTGCCACCAGCACTTGGGGGTCGGGGGGCCTCACAGATACGCAGTATTTT
cdr3_aa: CATSTWGSGGLTDTQYF

d_call: TRBD2
j_call: TRBJ2-5
v_call: TRBV3-1/TRBV3-2
clone_size: -
cdr3_nt: TGTGCCAGCAGCCAATTTTTAGCGGGGATAGAGACCCAGTACTTC
cdr3_aa: CASSQFLAGIETQYF

d_call: TRBD1
j_call: TRBJ2-2
v_call: TRBV11-3
clone_size: many
cdr3_nt: TGTGCCAGCAGCCCACGAGGGGGCCAGGACACCGGGGAGCTGTTTTTT
cdr3_aa: CASSPRGGQDTGELFF

d_call: -
j_call: TRBJ2-1
v_call: TRBV3-1/TRBV3-2
clone_size: -
cdr3_nt: TGTGCCAGCAGCCCCGACTACCTTTCTGGAAATGAGCAGTTCTTC
cdr3_aa: CASSPDYLSGNEQFF

d_call: -
j_call: TRBJ2-7
v_call: TRBV9
clone_size: -
cdr3_nt: TGTGCCAGCAGCCCCGGTGGGAGCGTATCCTACGAGCAGTACTTC
cdr3_aa: CASSPGGSVSYEQYF

d_call: TRBD2
j_call: TRBJ2-3
v_call: TRBV2
clone_size: -
cdr3_nt: TGTGCCAGCGGACTAGCGGGGGGGTTCACAGATACGCAGTATTTT
cdr3_aa: CASGLAGGFTDTQYF

d_call: -
j_call: TRBJ2-7
v_call: TRBV24-1
clone_size: -
cdr3_nt: TGTGCCACCAGTGCCAAGGACAGCTACGAGCAGTACTTC
cdr3_aa: CATSAKDSYEQYF

d_call: TRBD1
j_call: TRBJ2-7
v_call: TRBV15
clone_size: -
cdr3_nt: TGTGCCACCATCCCTCCCCAGAGGGACAGACCCTCCTACGAGCAGTACTTC
cdr3_aa: CATIPPQRDRPSYEQYF

d_call: -
j_call: TRBJ2-3
v_call: TRBV5-1
clone_size: -
cdr3_nt: TGCGCCAGCAGCTTGGGACTGGTCACAGATACGCAGTATTTT
cdr3_aa: CASSLGLVTDTQYF

d_call: -
j_call: TRBJ2-3
v_call: TRBV5-1
clone_size: -
cdr3_nt: TGCGCCAGCAGCTTGTCCCCGACTAGCACAGATACGCAGTATTTT
cdr3_aa: CASSLSPTSTDTQYF

d_call: -
j_call: TRBJ2-3
v_call: TRBV5-4
clone_size: once
cdr3_nt: TGTGCCAGCAGTAAAAGTGCCAAACAAGAGGGAGATACGCAGTATTTT
cdr3_aa: CASSKSAKQEGDTQYF

d_call: -
j_call: TRBJ1-6
v_call: TRBV5-1
clone_size: -
cdr3_nt: TGCGCCAGCAGCTCACAGAGCTCCTATAATTCACCCCTCCACTTT
cdr3_aa: CASSSQSSYNSPLHF

d_call: -
j_call: TRBJ1-2
v_call: TRBV14
clone_size: -
cdr3_nt: TGTGCCAGCAGCCAAGATAGCCGCGTGAACTATGGCTACACCTTC
cdr3_aa: CASSQDSRVNYGYTF

d_call: TRBD2
j_call: TRBJ2-1
v_call: TRBV9
clone_size: few
cdr3_nt: TGTGCCAGCAGCGCGAGGACTAGCCGCTACAATGAGCAGTTCTTC
cdr3_aa: CASSARTSRYNEQFF

d_call: -
j_call: TRBJ1-5
v_call: TRBV6-6
clone_size: -
cdr3_nt: TGTGCCAGCAGTTACTCGAACAGTCTTCAGCCCCAGCATTTT
cdr3_aa: CASSYSNSLQPQHF

d_call: TRBD1
j_call: TRBJ2-7
v_call: TRBV18
clone_size: -
cdr3_nt: TGTGCCAGCTCACTTGGACAGGGGAATTCCTACGAGCAGTACTTC
cdr3_aa: CASSLGQGNSYEQYF

d_call: TRBD1
j_call: TRBJ1-1
v_call: TRBV9
clone_size: -
cdr3_nt: TGTGCCAGCAGCGCCACAGGGGGGAGCACTGAAGCTTTCTTT
cdr3_aa: CASSATGGSTEAFF

d_call: -
j_call: TRBJ2-2
v_call: TRBV5-6
clone_size: -
cdr3_nt: TGTGCCAGCAGCTTGTACAGAAACACCGGGGAGCTGTTTTTT
cdr3_aa: CASSLYRNTGELFF

d_call: -
j_call: TRBJ1-1
v_call: TRBV3-1/TRBV3-2
clone_size: -
cdr3_nt: TGTGCCAGCAGCCCGCTTACAGGATGGACTGAAGCTTTCTTT
cdr3_aa: CASSPLTGWTEAFF

d_call: TRBD1
j_call: TRBJ1-5
v_call: TRBV6-5
clone_size: once
cdr3_nt: TGTGCCAGCAGTTGGACAGGAGAAAGCAATCAGCCCCAGCATTTT
cdr3_aa: CASSWTGESNQPQHF

d_call: TRBD2
j_call: TRBJ2-7
v_call: TRBV6-5
clone_size: -
cdr3_nt: TGTGCCAGCGCAGGTCTAGCGGGAGGTGGGCAGTACTTC
cdr3_aa: CASAGLAGGGQYF

d_call: TRBD1
j_call: TRBJ1-1
v_call: TRBV5-1
clone_size: -
cdr3_nt: TGCGCCAGCGCAGGACAGGGCAGCACTGAAGCTTTCTTT
cdr3_aa: CASAGQGSTEAFF

d_call: -
j_call: TRBJ2-2
v_call: TRBV7-8
clone_size: -
cdr3_nt: TGTGCCAGCAGGTTTGGGGTCGCGGGCACCGGGGAGCTGTTTTTT
cdr3_aa: CASRFGVAGTGELFF

d_call: -
j_call: TRBJ1-2
v_call: TRBV2
clone_size: -
cdr3_nt: TGTGCCAGCAGTGAACGGGGTTCATATGGCTACACCTTC
cdr3_aa: CASSERGSYGYTF

d_call: -
j_call: TRBJ2-1
v_call: TRBV10-3
clone_size: -
cdr3_nt: TGTGCCATCAGTCGGAATAGGGACAACAATGAGCAGTTCTTC
cdr3_aa: CAISRNRDNNEQFF

d_call: -
j_call: TRBJ2-5
v_call: TRBV3-1/TRBV3-2
clone_size: -
cdr3_nt: TGTGCCAGCAGCCAACTTTTACAAGAGACCCAGTACTTC
cdr3_aa: CASSQLLQETQYF

d_call: -
j_call: TRBJ2-3
v_call: TRBV29-1
clone_size: -
cdr3_nt: TGCAGCGTTTCCTCGAGGGAGGCAGATACGCAGTATTTT
cdr3_aa: CSVSSREADTQYF